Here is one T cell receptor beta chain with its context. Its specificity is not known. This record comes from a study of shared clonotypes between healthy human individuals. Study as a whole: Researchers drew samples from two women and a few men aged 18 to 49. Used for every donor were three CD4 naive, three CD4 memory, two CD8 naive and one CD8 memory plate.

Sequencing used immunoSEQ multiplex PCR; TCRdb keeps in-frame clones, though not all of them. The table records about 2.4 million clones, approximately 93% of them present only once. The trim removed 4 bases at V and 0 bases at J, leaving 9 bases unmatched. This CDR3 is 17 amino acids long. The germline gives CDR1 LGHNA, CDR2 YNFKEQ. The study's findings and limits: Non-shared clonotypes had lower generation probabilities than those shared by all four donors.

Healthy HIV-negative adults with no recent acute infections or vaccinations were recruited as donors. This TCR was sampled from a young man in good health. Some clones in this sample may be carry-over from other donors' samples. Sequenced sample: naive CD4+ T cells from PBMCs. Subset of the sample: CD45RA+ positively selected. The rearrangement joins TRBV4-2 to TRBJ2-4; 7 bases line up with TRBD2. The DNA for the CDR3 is TGTGCCAGCAGCCGCGACCGGGGGGACCTAGCCAAAAACATTCAGTACTTC. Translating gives CASSRDRGDLAKNIQYF.